The clone carrying this T cell receptor (beta chain) was counted many times. This specimen belongs to a study of tumor-infiltrating lymphocytes in primary liver carcinoma. Study background: Patients were both men and women, whose ages ran from 30 to 69 years.

Using a constant-region primer together with ProtoScript II reverse transcriptase, TCR beta cDNA was made from about 490 ng of total RNA. Investigators got TCR beta libraries out of three nested multiplex PCR rounds, done with slightly modified ARM-PCR. Use of TRBV1-TRBV30 forward primers with a C-beta reverse primer characterized the first two PCR rounds, which lasted roughly 9 cycles each. TCRdb recomputed calls from the multiplex PCR reads with MiXCR, one row per CDR3 protein. The sample has 100,000 to 150,000 distinct CDR3 sequences, approximately 64% seen once. Co-extraction yielded RNA and DNA from roughly 21-30 mg of unsorted bulk tissue. This CDR3 comprises 12 residues. Trimming stripped 6 bases from V and 6 bases from J, with 9 bases between.

The V gene is TRBV12-3 or TRBV12-4, the J gene TRBJ2-4; the D gene is possibly TRBD2 (6 bases). This clonotype was obtained from a woman aged 55 to 70 with primary liver carcinoma and hepatitis B virus infection. The sample was liver tumor tissue from sampling region 3. Subset specified: tumor region T3, left-lateral pole. DNA of the CDR3: TGTGCCAGCAGCGATAGCGGAAACATTCAGTACTTC. Protein product: CASSDSGNIQYF.